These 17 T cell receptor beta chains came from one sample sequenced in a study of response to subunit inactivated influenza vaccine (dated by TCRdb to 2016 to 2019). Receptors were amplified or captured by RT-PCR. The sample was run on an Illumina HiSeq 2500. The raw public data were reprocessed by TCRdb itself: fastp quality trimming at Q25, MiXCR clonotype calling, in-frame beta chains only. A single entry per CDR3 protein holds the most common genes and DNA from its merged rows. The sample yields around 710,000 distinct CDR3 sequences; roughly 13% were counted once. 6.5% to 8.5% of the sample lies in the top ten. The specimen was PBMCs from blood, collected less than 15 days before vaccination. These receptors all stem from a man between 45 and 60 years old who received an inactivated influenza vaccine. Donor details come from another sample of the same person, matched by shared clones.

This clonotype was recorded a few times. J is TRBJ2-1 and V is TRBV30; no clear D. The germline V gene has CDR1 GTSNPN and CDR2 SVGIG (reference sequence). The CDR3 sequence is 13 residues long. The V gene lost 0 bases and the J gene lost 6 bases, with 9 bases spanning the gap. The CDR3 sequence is CAWSVGHPNEQFF. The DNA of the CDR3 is TGTGCCTGGAGTGTAGGTCACCCCAATGAGCAGTTCTTC.

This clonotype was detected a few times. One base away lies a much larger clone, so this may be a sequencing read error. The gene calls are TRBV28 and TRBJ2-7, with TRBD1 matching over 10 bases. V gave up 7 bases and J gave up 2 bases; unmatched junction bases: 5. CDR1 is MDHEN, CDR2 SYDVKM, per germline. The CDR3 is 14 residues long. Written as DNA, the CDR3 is TGTGCCAGCACCTCCGGGACAGGGGCCTACGAGCAGTACTTC. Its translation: CASTSGTGAYEQYF.

In nucleotides, the CDR3 is TGTGCCAGCAGTTTTACAGGGAGGAACACTGAAGCTTTCTTT. This sequence encodes CASSFTGRNTEAFF. V is TRBV12-3 or TRBV12-4 and J is TRBJ1-1; possible D gene TRBD1, 6 bases. Deletions cut 3 bases from V and 1 base from J, with 9 bases between. This CDR3 contains 14 residues.

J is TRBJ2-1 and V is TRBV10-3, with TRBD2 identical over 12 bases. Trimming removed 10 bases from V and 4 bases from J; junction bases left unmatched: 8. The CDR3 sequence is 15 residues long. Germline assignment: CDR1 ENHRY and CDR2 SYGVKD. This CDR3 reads CATYRTSGEYNEQFF. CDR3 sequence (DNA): TGTGCCACCTACAGGACTAGCGGGGAGTACAATGAGCAGTTCTTC.

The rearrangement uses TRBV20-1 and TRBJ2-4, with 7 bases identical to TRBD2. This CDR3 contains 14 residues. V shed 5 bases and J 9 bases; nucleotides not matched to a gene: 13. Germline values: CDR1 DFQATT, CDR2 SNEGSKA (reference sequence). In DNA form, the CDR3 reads TGCAGTGCTGGGGGGGGACTCACGGGAGCCATTCAGTACTTC. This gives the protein CSAGGGLTGAIQYF.

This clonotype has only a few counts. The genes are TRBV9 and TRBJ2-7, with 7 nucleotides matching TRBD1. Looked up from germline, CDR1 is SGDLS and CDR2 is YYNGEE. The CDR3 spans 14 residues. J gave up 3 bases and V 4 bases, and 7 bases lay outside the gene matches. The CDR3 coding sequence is TGTGCCAGCAGCACCGGACAGGACCTCTACGAGCAGTACTTC. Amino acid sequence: CASSTGQDLYEQYF.

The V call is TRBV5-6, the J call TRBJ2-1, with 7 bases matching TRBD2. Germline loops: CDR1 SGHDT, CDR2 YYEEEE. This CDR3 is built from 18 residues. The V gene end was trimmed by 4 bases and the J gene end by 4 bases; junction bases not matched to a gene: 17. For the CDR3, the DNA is TGTGCCAGCAGCCGAGGGCTCAGCGGGATTAGTAGGTACAATGAGCAGTTCTTC. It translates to CASSRGLSGISRYNEQFF.

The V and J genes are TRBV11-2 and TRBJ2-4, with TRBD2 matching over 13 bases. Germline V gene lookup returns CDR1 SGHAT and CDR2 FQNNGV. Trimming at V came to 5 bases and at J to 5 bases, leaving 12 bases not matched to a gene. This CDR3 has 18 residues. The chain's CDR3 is CASSARLAGGVMENIQYF. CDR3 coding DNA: TGTGCCAGCAGCGCCAGACTAGCGGGAGGTGTTATGGAAAACATTCAGTACTTC.

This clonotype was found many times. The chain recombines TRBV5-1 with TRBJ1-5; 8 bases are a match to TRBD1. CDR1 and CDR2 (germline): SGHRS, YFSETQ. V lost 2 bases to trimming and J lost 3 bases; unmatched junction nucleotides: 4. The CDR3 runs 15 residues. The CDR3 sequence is CASSFTGGDNQPQHF. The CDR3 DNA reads TGCGCCAGCAGCTTTACAGGGGGAGACAATCAGCCCCAGCATTTT.

The CDR3: CASSRDRGFYNEQFF. The CDR3 DNA reads as TGTGCCAGCTCACGGGACAGGGGCTTCTACAATGAGCAGTTCTTC. The chain couples TRBV18 to TRBJ2-1, with 10 bases aligning to TRBD1. Germline values: CDR1 KGHSH, CDR2 LQKENI. This CDR3 region has 15 residues. Trimming removed 4 bases from V and 3 bases from J; junction bases left unmatched: 3.

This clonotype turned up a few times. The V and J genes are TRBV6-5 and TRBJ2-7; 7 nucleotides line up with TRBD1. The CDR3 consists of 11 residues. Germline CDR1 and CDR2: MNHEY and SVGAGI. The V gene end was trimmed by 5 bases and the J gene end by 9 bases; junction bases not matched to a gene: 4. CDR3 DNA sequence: TGTGCCAGCAGTAGAACAGGGGTGCAGTACTTC. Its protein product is CASSRTGVQYF.

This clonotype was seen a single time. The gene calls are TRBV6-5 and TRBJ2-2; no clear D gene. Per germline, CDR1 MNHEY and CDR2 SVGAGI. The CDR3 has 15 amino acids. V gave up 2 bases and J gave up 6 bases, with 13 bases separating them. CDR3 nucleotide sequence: TGTGCCAGCAGTTACCAACCTTTAGGACCCGGGGAGCTGTTTTTT. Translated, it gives CASSYQPLGPGELFF.

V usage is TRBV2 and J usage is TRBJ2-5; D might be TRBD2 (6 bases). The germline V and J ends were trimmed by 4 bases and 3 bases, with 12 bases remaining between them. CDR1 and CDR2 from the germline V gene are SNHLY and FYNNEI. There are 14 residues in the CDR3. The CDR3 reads CASSAGVGKETQYF. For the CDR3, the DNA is TGTGCCAGCAGTGCGGGGGTCGGGAAAGAGACCCAGTACTTC.

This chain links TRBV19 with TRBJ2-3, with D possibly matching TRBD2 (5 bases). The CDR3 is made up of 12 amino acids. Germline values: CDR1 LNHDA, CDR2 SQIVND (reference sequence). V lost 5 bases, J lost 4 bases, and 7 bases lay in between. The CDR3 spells CASSGSSDTQYF. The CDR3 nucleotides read TGTGCCAGTAGTGGGAGCTCAGATACGCAGTATTTT.

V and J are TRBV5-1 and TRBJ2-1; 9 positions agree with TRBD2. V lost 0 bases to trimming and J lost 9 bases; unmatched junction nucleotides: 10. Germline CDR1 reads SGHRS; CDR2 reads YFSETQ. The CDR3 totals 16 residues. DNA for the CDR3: TGCGCCAGCAGCTTGGCGACTAGCGGTCTCACTAGTGAGCAGTTCTTC. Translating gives CASSLATSGLTSEQFF.

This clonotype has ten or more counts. Here the CDR3 reads CASSLHREETQYF. The CDR3 DNA sequence: TGTGCCAGCAGTCTTCACAGAGAAGAGACCCAGTACTTC. The chain employs TRBV12-3 or TRBV12-4 and TRBJ2-5; D remains ambiguous. Trimming removed 5 bases from V and 3 bases from J, with 10 bases in between. The CDR3 contains 13 residues.

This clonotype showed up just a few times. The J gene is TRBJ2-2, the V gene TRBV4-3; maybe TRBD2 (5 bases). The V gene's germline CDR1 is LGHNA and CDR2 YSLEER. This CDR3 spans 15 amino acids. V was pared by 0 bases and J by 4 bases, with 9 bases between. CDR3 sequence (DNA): TGCGCCAGCAGCCAAGATTGGGCGGGCACCGGGGAGCTGTTTTTT. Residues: CASSQDWAGTGELFF.